This TCR beta chain stems from a study of cytomegalovirus exposure and HLA in healthy donors. Germline V gene data show CDR1 as SGHNT and CDR2 as YYREEE (reference sequence). With V trimmed by 4 bases and J by 7 bases, 8 bases remained unmatched. The CDR3 has 15 residues. With respect to this clone: The antigen is unknown.

Primers for the PCR totalled 60 Vbeta and 13 Jbeta. Generated by immunoSEQ multiplex PCR, the TCRdb table keeps only in-frame clones and is missing some. The table has roughly 110,000 clones, over 80% seen once. Overall study findings and caveats: Among TCR beta chains of equal frequency, HLA-associated ones were more clonally expanded in a later analysis. Sequencing artifact likely explains a cluster of highly shared sequence variants. Associated with cytomegalovirus, according to the listing, were fewer than 200 TCR beta chains.

The rearrangement joins TRBV5-4 to TRBJ1-6; the match to TRBD1 covers 7 bases. What was sequenced was PBMCs. The receptor was derived from a man aged 25 to 40 in good health and CMV-seropositive. The CDR3, as DNA: TGTGCCAGCAGCCCGACAGGGAGACCAAATTCACCCCTCCACTTT. Its translation: CASSPTGRPNSPLHF. The whole variable domain, remainder taken from reference TRBV5-4 and TRBJ1-6, is ETGVTQSPTHLIKTRGQQVTLRCSSQSGHNTVSWYQQALGQGPQFIFQYYREEENGRGNFPPRFSGLQFPNYSSELNVNALELDDSALYLCASSPTGRPNSPLHFGNGTRLTVT.